This TCR beta chain comes out of a study of shared clonotypes between healthy human individuals. Study results and caveats: Since donors were few, the genetic and exposure-history diversity represented was limited. Rarefaction exposed incomplete sorted-subset sequencing despite large depth.

Points on this clone: Antigen specificity is unknown. The sample has other DNA sequences that encode this CDR3 too.

CD4+ cells were split into CD45RA+ naive and CD45RA-negative memory subsets. Germline V CDR1 and CDR2: SGHRS, YFSETQ. The V end was cut by 4 bases, the J end by 0 bases, with 9 bases between. This CDR3 is built from 14 residues. Original data processing: ImmunoSEQ junction-only sequences lacked quality scores, so their filtering differed. The method was immunoSEQ multiplex PCR; TCRdb's version includes in-frame clones alone and lacks a portion of them. V, J and clone size reflect that table, while D and trimming were determined from the DNA. The sample shows about 2.4 million clones, over 85% of them seen only once.

J is TRBJ2-3 and V is TRBV5-1; D might be TRBD2 (6 bases). The sequence came from a man younger than 30 in good health. Some clones in this sample may be carry-over from other donors' samples. Sequencing input: naive CD4+ T cells from PBMCs. Indicated subset: CD45RA+ positively selected. This CDR3 reads CASSLGTSTDTQYF. The CDR3 DNA reads as TGCGCCAGCAGCCTCGGGACTAGCACAGATACGCAGTATTTT.